This TCR beta chain came from a study of cytomegalovirus exposure and HLA in healthy donors. General observations from the study: The availability of immune exposure information extended only to CMV serostatus. Highly shared sequence variants in one cluster were likely a sequencing artifact.

In regard to this clone: Antigen specificity is unknown.

Germline lookup yields CDR1 LNHNV and CDR2 YYDKDF (reference sequence). CDR3 length equals 14 residues. Trimming took 5 bases from V and 1 from J; bases not matched to a gene: 2. With 60 Vbeta and 13 Jbeta primers, the PCR was carried out. Produced via immunoSEQ multiplex PCR; TCRdb's table is partial and in-frame only. The sample lists 100,000 or so clones; over 75% were seen once. The TCR was taken from a young man in good health and CMV-seronegative. Source material: PBMCs. The J gene is TRBJ1-5, the V gene TRBV15, with 7 positions matching TRBD1. CDR3 DNA: TGTGCCACCAGCTCCAGGGGGAGCAATCAGCCCCAGCATTTT. Its protein product is CATSSRGSNQPQHF.